This T cell receptor beta chain was sequenced during a study of breast tumors, draining lymph nodes, adjacent tissues. Study outcomes and limitations: Compared with lymph nodes, tumors were less diverse; compared with nontumor tissue, more. That most tumor T cells come from lymph nodes remained unproven. Luminal-like breast cancer showed significantly greater tumor-nontumor repertoire similarity than basal-like breast cancer did. The data were judged consistent with most tumor T cells coming from lymph node and expanding in tumor.

Breast cancer patients provided tissue from their axillary draining lymph nodes. TCRdb fed the multiplex PCR reads into MiXCR, producing one record per CDR3 protein. The sample includes about 230,000 distinct CDR3 sequences, 32% seen only once; the top ten take 1.1% to 1.5%. This clonotype was observed a handful of times. The antigen remains undetermined. The junction departs from the called germline gene at one end, perhaps through a read error. The clonotype comes from a female donor with breast cancer. Some clones in this sample may be carry-over from other donors' samples. Sample: axillary lymph node tissue.

The CDR3 region is CAGSYGSGLYSYEQYF. CDR3 sequence (DNA): TGTGCCGGCAGTTATGGCTCTGGACTGTACTCCTACGAGCAGTACTTC. The rearrangement links TRBV6-5 to TRBJ2-7, with a tentative D call TRBD2 (5 bases). The CDR3 covers 16 residues. Germline V gene data show CDR1 as MNHEY and CDR2 as SVGAGI.